Below, 26 T cell receptor beta chains from the same sample are listed, as sequenced in a study of blood T cell repertoires in COVID-19. The protocol was immunoSEQ multiplex PCR, while the TCRdb copy is restricted to in-frame clones and leaves out a portion. The table shows 100,000 or so clones, with roughly 80% occurring only once. Sequencing input: peripheral blood. These receptors all come from a human donor in a cohort sampled during active COVID-19.

V and J are TRBV20-1 and TRBJ1-2; D is possibly TRBD1 (5 bases). Per germline, CDR1 DFQATT and CDR2 SNEGSKA (reference sequence). Trimming cost V 3 bases and J 8 bases, with 10 bases left between them. The CDR3 length is 11 residues. The CDR3 coding sequence is TGCAGTGCTAGCAGGGTTGAAGGCTACACCTTC. This sequence encodes CSASRVEGYTF.

V gene TRBV15 combines with J gene TRBJ2-3; the D gene is possibly TRBD1 (5 bases). From germline, CDR1 is LNHNV and CDR2 YYDKDF (reference sequence). The V end was cut by 4 bases, the J end by 7 bases, with 18 bases between. This CDR3 is 15 amino acids long. CDR3 amino acids: CATSTPQGGGYTQYF. In nucleotides, the CDR3 is TGTGCCACCAGCACCCCCCAGGGCGGCGGCTATACGCAGTATTTT.

This sequence joins TRBV27 and TRBJ1-2; 7 positions match TRBD1. Per the germline V gene, CDR1 is MNHEY and CDR2 is SMNVEV (reference sequence). This CDR3 has 14 amino acids. V lost 7 bases to trimming and J lost 8 bases; unmatched junction nucleotides: 13. DNA of the CDR3: TGTGCCAGCACCCCCTCCAGAACAGGGGAGGGCTACACCTTC. Translated: CASTPSRTGEGYTF.

The chain couples TRBV4-2 to TRBJ2-2; D is ambiguous. Deletions cut 3 bases from V and 1 base from J, with 6 bases between. Germline CDR1 LGHNA, CDR2 YNFKEQ. The CDR3 is 14 amino acids. CDR3 bases: TGTGCCAGCAGCCACCTCGGGAACACCGGGGAGCTGTTTTTT. Translation: CASSHLGNTGELFF.

The rearrangement links TRBV2 to TRBJ2-7; D gene uncertain. CDR1 is SNHLY, CDR2 FYNNEI, per germline. V was shortened by 6 bases and J by 3 bases, with 15 bases between the two germline ends. This CDR3 spans 14 amino acids. CDR3 DNA sequence: TGTGCCAGCAGATCATACGGAGTCCTCTACGAGCAGTACTTC. It specifies CASRSYGVLYEQYF.

The V and J genes are TRBV11-2 and TRBJ2-1, with D tentatively TRBD2 (5 bases). Germline assignment: CDR1 SGHAT and CDR2 FQNNGV. The CDR3 extends over 16 amino acids. Trimming shortened V by 0 bases and J by 0 bases, and 9 bases separated the two germline ends. CDR3 protein: CASSLDRGSSYNEQFF. In DNA form, the CDR3 reads TGTGCCAGCAGCTTAGATCGTGGGAGCTCCTACAATGAGCAGTTCTTC.

This chain links TRBV6-4 with TRBJ2-1, with 10 nucleotides matching TRBD1. The germline V gene encodes CDR1 MRHNA and CDR2 SNTAGT. The CDR3 consists of 13 residues. The J segment lost 8 bases and the V segment lost 10 bases, leaving 8 bases of the junction unmatched. The CDR3 coding sequence is TGTGCCACCTCCCGGGACAGGGGTGATGAGCAGTTCTTC. As protein: CATSRDRGDEQFF.

The V gene is TRBV24-1, the J gene TRBJ2-1, with D unresolved. This CDR3 has 11 residues. From germline, CDR1 is KGHDR and CDR2 SFDVKD. The ends were cut back, 9 bases at V and 5 bases at J, with 7 bases in the middle. CDR3 amino acids: CATLLNNEQFF. The CDR3 DNA is TGTGCCACCCTTCTAAACAATGAGCAGTTCTTC.

The chain joins TRBV9 to TRBJ2-2; 10 bases fit TRBD2. The CDR3 has 18 residues. V dropped 2 bases and J dropped 0; count of bases not matched to a gene: 7. CDR1 and CDR2 from the germline V gene are SGDLS and YYNGEE. The CDR3 protein is CASSVWGSGRANTGELFF. As DNA, the CDR3 is TGTGCCAGCAGCGTGTGGGGGAGCGGGAGGGCGAACACCGGGGAGCTGTTTTTT.

The count of this clone is one. This chain uses TRBV28 with TRBJ1-2, with D perhaps TRBD1 (6 bases). V was shortened by 3 bases and J by 0 bases, with 11 bases between the two germline ends. CDR3 length: 15 residues. CDR1 and CDR2 (germline): MDHEN, SYDVKM. CDR3 coding DNA: TGTGCCAGCAGTTTGATACAGGGACCTAACTATGGCTACACCTTC. Amino acid sequence: CASSLIQGPNYGYTF.

This chain joins TRBV14 and TRBJ1-2, with D possibly TRBD1 on 6 matching bases. This CDR3 has 15 residues. The germline V gene encodes CDR1 SGHDN and CDR2 FVKESK. Trimming left V 4 bases short and J 8 bases short, with 20 bases between. The CDR3 sequence: CASSLLPPGDLGYTF. Written as DNA, the CDR3 is TGTGCCAGCAGCCTCCTGCCACCAGGGGACCTCGGCTACACCTTC. The whole variable domain, filled in from reference TRBV14 and TRBJ1-2, reads EAGVTQFPSHSVIEKGQTVTLRCDPISGHDNLYWYRRVMGKEIKFLLHFVKESKQDESGMPNNRFLAERTGGTYSTLKVQPAELEDSGVYFCASSLLPPGDLGYTFGSGTRLTVV.

This clone was counted only a few times. The rearrangement joins TRBV7-2 to TRBJ2-7, with D perhaps TRBD1 (7 bases). The ends were cut back, 6 bases at V and 2 bases at J, with 17 bases in the middle. This CDR3 has 15 residues. Germline values: CDR1 SGHTA, CDR2 FQGNSA. The CDR3 loop reads CASRESRGAPYEQYF. CDR3 DNA sequence: TGTGCCAGCAGGGAGAGCAGGGGGGCTCCCTACGAGCAGTACTTC.

This rearrangement joins TRBV6-2 or TRBV6-3 to TRBJ2-2; perhaps TRBD2 as D (5 bases). The CDR3 loop spans 16 amino acids. The germline V and J ends were trimmed by 2 bases and 1 base, with 11 bases remaining between them. Germline V gene sequence: CDR1 MNHEY, CDR2 SVGEGT. CDR3: CASSYGVEGNTGELFF. The DNA for the CDR3 is TGTGCCAGCAGTTACGGGGTTGAGGGGAACACCGGGGAGCTGTTTTTT.

V and J are TRBV11-3 and TRBJ2-1; 7 bases fit TRBD2. Germline V gives CDR1 SGHNT, CDR2 YENEEA. V lost 5 bases and J lost 0; bases outside the gene matches: 1. The length of the CDR3 is 14 residues. The chain's CDR3 is CASSGGGSYNEQFF. The CDR3 DNA follows: TGTGCCAGCAGCGGGGGGGGCTCCTACAATGAGCAGTTCTTC. Supplemented by reference TRBV11-3 and TRBJ2-1, the full variable domain reads EAGVVQSPRYKIIEKKQPVAFWCNPISGHNTLYWYLQNLGQGPELLIRYENEEAVDDSQLPKDRFSAERLKGVDSTLKIQPAELGDSAVYLCASSGGGSYNEQFFGPGTRLTVL.

This sequence joins TRBV5-4 and TRBJ1-5; D unresolved. CDR1 is SGHNT and CDR2 is YYREEE in the germline V gene (reference sequence). The length of the CDR3 is 19 residues. Trimming took off 4 bases at V and 0 bases at J, with 23 bases between the two ends. CDR3 residues: CASSHKKQGRTYSNQPQHF. As DNA, the CDR3 is TGTGCCAGCAGCCATAAGAAACAAGGACGGACTTATAGCAATCAGCCCCAGCATTTT.

This chain connects TRBV28 to TRBJ1-1; possibly TRBD1 for D (5 bases). The CDR3 extends over 15 amino acids. Germline V gene data show CDR1 as MDHEN and CDR2 as SYDVKM. Trimming pared 5 bases from V and 0 bases from J, leaving 13 bases between. The CDR3 coding sequence is TGTGCCAGCAGTCAGCCGACAGTAATGAACACTGAAGCTTTCTTT. It yields the protein CASSQPTVMNTEAFF.

The chain is built from TRBV11-2 and TRBJ2-5; a weak D match, TRBD2 (5 bases). Trimming took off 7 bases at V and 4 bases at J, with 13 bases between the two ends. CDR1 and CDR2 from the germline V gene are SGHAT and FQNNGV. The CDR3 is made up of 13 amino acids. In nucleotides, the CDR3 is TGTGCCAGCACCTCGCAGGCGGGAGAGACCCAGTACTTC. Translation: CASTSQAGETQYF.

The chain is built from TRBV6-5 and TRBJ1-1; D perhaps matches TRBD1 (6 bases). The ends were cut back, 6 bases at V and 0 bases at J, with 8 bases in the middle. CDR1 MNHEY and CDR2 SVGAGI come from the germline V gene. This CDR3 region has 13 residues. The CDR3 DNA reads TGTGCCAGCAGGGGACACCTGAACACTGAAGCTTTCTTT. Translating it yields CASRGHLNTEAFF.

This clone was seen once. This chain joins TRBV28 and TRBJ2-1, with 10 bases lining up with TRBD1. Trimming cost V 3 bases and J 7 bases; bases outside gene matches: 9. CDR1 is MDHEN and CDR2 is SYDVKM in the germline V gene. The CDR3 consists of 16 residues. The CDR3: CASSFVGQGDFNEQFF. The CDR3, as DNA: TGTGCCAGCAGTTTTGTCGGACAGGGGGATTTTAATGAGCAGTTCTTC.

The V gene is TRBV21-1, the J gene TRBJ1-5; the table's D call of TRBD1 was not tested on the DNA. TRBV21-1 is designated a pseudogene. The CDR3 is 19 amino acids. For the CDR3, the DNA is TGTGCCAGCAGCAAAGGATCCGGACAGGCAGGCATCATTTATCAGCCCCAGCATTTT. Protein: CASSKGSGQAGIIYQPQHF.

CDR3 amino acids: CAWTPTWMNTEAFF. The CDR3, as DNA: TGTGCCTGGACGCCGACTTGGATGAACACTGAAGCTTTCTTT. The chain carries TRBV30 and TRBJ1-1; D call uncertain. The CDR3 runs 14 residues. CDR1 and CDR2 (germline): GTSNPN, SVGIG (reference sequence). V dropped 4 bases and J dropped 0 bases, with 12 bases sitting between them.

The CDR3 bases are TGTGCCAGCAGTTTTCCGGGGGCCAACGTCCTGACTTTC. Its protein product is CASSFPGANVLTF. The rearrangement uses TRBV28 and TRBJ2-6; the D is unclear. Germline V gene lookup returns CDR1 MDHEN and CDR2 SYDVKM. The CDR3 is 13 residues long. V was shortened by 3 bases and J by 4 bases, with 4 bases between the two germline ends.

The rearrangement links TRBV7-2 to TRBJ2-7; 8 positions agree with TRBD1. CDR1 SGHTA and CDR2 FQGNSA come from the germline V gene. The CDR3 is made up of 14 amino acids. V was pared by 5 bases and J by 2 bases, with 5 bases of the junction left unmatched. The CDR3 coding sequence is TGTGCCAGCAGCCTAGGGACAGGCACCTACGAGCAGTACTTC. Its translation: CASSLGTGTYEQYF.

The V and J genes are TRBV11-2 and TRBJ1-1; no clear D. V was shortened by 2 bases and J by 5 bases, with 3 bases between the two germline ends. CDR3 length: 11 residues. Germline-derived CDR1 and CDR2 are SGHAT and FQNNGV. The CDR3: CASSLSTEAFF. CDR3 DNA sequence: TGTGCCAGCAGCTTATCGACTGAAGCTTTCTTT.

CDR3 bases: TGTGCCAGTAGTATCTTCCCCGGACCCACTAGGACCCAAGAGACCCAGTACTTC. It encodes CASSIFPGPTRTQETQYF. The V call is TRBV19, the J call TRBJ2-5, with a weak D call TRBD2 (5 bases). Germline V gene sequence: CDR1 LNHDA, CDR2 SQIVND (reference sequence). The CDR3 length is 18 residues. Trimming left V 3 bases short and J 1 base short, with 21 bases between. Using reference TRBV19 and TRBJ2-5 for the parts outside the CDR3, the full variable domain is DGGITQSPKYLFRKEGQNVTLSCEQNLNHDAMYWYRQDPGQGLRLIYYSQIVNDFQKGDIAEGYSVSREKKESFPLTVTSAQKNPTAFYLCASSIFPGPTRTQETQYFGPGTRLLVL.

The V gene is TRBV2, the J gene TRBJ2-1; TRBD2 matches 10 bases. The CDR3 spans 14 residues. The V gene's germline CDR1 is SNHLY and CDR2 FYNNEI. The V gene end was trimmed by 3 bases and the J gene end by 8 bases; junction bases not matched to a gene: 4. The CDR3 DNA reads TGTGCCAGCAGTGAGGCTAGCGGGAGATATGAGCAGTTCTTC. Translating gives CASSEASGRYEQFF.